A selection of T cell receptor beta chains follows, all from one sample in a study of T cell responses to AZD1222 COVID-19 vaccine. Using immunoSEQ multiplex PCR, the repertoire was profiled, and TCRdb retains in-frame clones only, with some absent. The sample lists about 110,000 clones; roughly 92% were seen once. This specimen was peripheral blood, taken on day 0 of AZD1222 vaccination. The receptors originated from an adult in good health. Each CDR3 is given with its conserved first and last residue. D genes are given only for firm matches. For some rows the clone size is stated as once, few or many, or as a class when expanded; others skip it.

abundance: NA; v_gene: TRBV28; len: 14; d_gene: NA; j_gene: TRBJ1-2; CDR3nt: TGTGCCAGCAGGAGGCTAGGGGCCAGCTATGGCTACACCTTC; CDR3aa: CASRRLGASYGYTF
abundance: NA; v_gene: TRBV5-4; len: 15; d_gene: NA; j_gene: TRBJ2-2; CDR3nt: TGTGCCAGCAGCTTGGGTCAGGGGAACACCGGGGAGCTGTTTTTT; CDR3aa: CASSLGQGNTGELFF
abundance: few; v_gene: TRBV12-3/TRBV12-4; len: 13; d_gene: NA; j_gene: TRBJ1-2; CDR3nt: TGTGCCAGCAGGCGAGCAGGGAACTATGGCTACACCTTC; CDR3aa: CASRRAGNYGYTF
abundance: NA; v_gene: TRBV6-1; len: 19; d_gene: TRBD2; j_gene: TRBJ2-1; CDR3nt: TGTGCCAGCAGTGAAGCGGGACTAGCGGGGGCTAGCTCCTACAATGAGCAGTTCTTC; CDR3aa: CASSEAGLAGASSYNEQFF
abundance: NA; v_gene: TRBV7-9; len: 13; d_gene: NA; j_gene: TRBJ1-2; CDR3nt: TGTGCCAGCAGCTTAGAGTCCAACTATGGCTACACCTTC; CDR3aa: CASSLESNYGYTF
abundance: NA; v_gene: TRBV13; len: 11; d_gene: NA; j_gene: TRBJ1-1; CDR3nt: TGTGCCAGCAGCCGCGACATGGAAGCTTTCTTT; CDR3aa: CASSRDMEAFF
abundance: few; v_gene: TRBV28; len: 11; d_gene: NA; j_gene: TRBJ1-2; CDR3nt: TGTGCCAGCATGAGCACGGGGGGCTACACCTTC; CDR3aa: CASMSTGGYTF
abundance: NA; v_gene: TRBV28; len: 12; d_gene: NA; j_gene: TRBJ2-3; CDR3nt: TGTGCCAGCAGTTTAAGGTGGGATACGCAGTATTTT; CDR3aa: CASSLRWDTQYF
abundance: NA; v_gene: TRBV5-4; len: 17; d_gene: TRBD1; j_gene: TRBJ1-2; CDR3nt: TGTGCCAGCAGCTTGGGATTCTGGACAGGGGGCGGGTATGGCTACACCTTC; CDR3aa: CASSLGFWTGGGYGYTF
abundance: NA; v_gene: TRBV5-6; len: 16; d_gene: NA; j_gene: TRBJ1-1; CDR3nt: TGTGCCAGCAGCCCGTCGGGCAGCAACTTTAACACTGAAGCTTTCTTT; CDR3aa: CASSPSGSNFNTEAFF
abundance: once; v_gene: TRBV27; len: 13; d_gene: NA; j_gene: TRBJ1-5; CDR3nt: TGTGCCAGCAGTTTGGGGGGGACCCAGCCCCAGCATTTT; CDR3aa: CASSLGGTQPQHF
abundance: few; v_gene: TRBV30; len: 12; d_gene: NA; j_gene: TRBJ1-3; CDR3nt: TGTGCCTGGAGTTACATGGGAAACACCATATATTTT; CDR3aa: CAWSYMGNTIYF
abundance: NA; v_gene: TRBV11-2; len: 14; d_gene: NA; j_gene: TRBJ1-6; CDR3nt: TGTGCCAGCAGCGGACAGCCCTATAATTCACCCCTCCACTTT; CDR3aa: CASSGQPYNSPLHF
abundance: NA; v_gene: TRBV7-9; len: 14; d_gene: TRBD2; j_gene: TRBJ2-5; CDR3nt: TGTGCCAGCAGCCATTCGGGAGGCGGAGAGACCCAGTACTTC; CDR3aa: CASSHSGGGETQYF
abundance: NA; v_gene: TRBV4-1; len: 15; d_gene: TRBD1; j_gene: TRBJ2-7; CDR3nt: TGCGCCAGCAGCGGCCCCGGGACAGGGAAACACGAGCAGTACTTC; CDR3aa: CASSGPGTGKHEQYF
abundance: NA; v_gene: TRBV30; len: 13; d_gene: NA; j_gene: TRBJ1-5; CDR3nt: TGTGCCTGGAGTCGACAGGCGAATCAGCCCCAGCATTTT; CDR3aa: CAWSRQANQPQHF